The T cell receptor (beta chain) under discussion was sequenced for a study of blood T cells in healthy people across ages. At the level of the study: For every two T cells, template switching captured about one barcoded beta molecule. The study, taken as a whole, reports: Unsorted PBMC material precluded a definitive naive versus antigen-experienced comparison.

Together with a sample-barcoded 5' primer, a J-beta primer mix was included in a second PCR lasting roughly 6 to 12 cycles. Each sample provided no less than 2.5 million CDR3-containing paired-end reads. A single record per CDR3 protein comes from TCRdb applying MiXCR to the 5' RACE reads. This table holds 600,000 to 1,000,000 distinct CDR3 sequences, roughly 25% found once. The CDR3 has 15 amino acids. V dropped 4 bases and J dropped 2; count of bases not matched to a gene: 6. Germline V gene sequence: CDR1 SEHNR, CDR2 FQNEAQ (reference sequence). As to this clonotype: Its antigen is not identified.

These data also formed part of another study, on T cells of mothers and their children.

Sequencing was carried out using blood. The chain combines TRBV7-9 with TRBJ2-3; TRBD1 agrees at 7 bases. The sequence was collected from a boy aged 5 to 17 in good health. CDR3 bases: TGTGCCAGCAGCTGGGGACAGAGTTTCACAGATACGCAGTATTTT. Translated, it gives CASSWGQSFTDTQYF.